The subject of this entry is one T cell receptor beta chain. This clonotype came up many times. Its target antigen remains unknown. The sample holds no much larger clone one base away, and base qualities are not on file. Counted from cysteine to phenylalanine, this CDR3 has 15 amino acids. This entry keeps only the CDR3 DNA: 45 bases, framed from base 1. Clipping removes 4 bases from V and 0 bases from J, with 7 as the unmatched junction base count. CDR1 SQVTM and CDR2 ANQGSEA are derived from the germline V gene. This specimen's time point label, interpreted: sample taken at primary tumor resection. Samples were obtained from around 72 patients with early-stage, untreated non-small cell lung cancer from the lung TRACERx cohort. Without any cell sorting, TCR sequencing was performed on whole RNA extracted either from tumor and nontumor lung tissue or from cryopreserved PBMC samples. Only patients for whom sufficient RNA was available from at least two tumor regions were selected for TCR sequencing. Tumor and adjacent nontumor lung specimens were reviewed by a lung pathologist before selection.

The entry originates in a study of spatial heterogeneity in lung cancer (dated by TCRdb to about 2019). A note on the overall study: More beta-chain than alpha-chain transcripts were consistently detected, likely reflecting higher beta-chain transcript abundance. In tumor regions, TCR transcript counts showed a strong correlation with a T cell transcriptional module score from matched bulk RNA-seq. In the raw uncorrected reads, each unique combination of TCR and UMI appeared more than ten times on average. In non-small cell lung cancer, the study made a quantitative comparison of TCR alpha and beta repertoires among multiple tumor regions, matched nontumor lung and blood. Nonsynonymous mutation counts, determined by whole-exome sequencing of tumor tissue, were related to features of the TCR repertoire. Both alpha and beta chains were TCR-sequenced in samples taken at surgery, namely 220 tumor regions, approximately 66 matched nontumor lung samples and about 54 PBMC samples. Study-wide findings and limitations: Estimated TCR-seq coverage of tumor T cells was only about 7.4% for alpha chains and 13% for beta chains. The count of ubiquitous expanded TCRs correlated with the count of ubiquitous nonsynonymous mutations, and the count of regional expanded TCRs correlated with the count of regional nonsynonymous mutations. Confirming at a functional level the hypothesis that regional TCRs recognize regional mutations was considered to require additional single-cell paired TCR alpha and beta sequencing. The tumor nonsynonymous mutation count correlated with the number of expanded intratumoral alpha and beta TCRs.

Libraries were prepared through 5' RACE. Sequencing was carried out with a NextSeq 500. The TCR library protocol attached a unique molecular identifier to each TCR cDNA molecule to allow correction of PCR and sequencing errors. Per the source publication's procedure: Decombinator tools were used for TCR identification, UMI-based error correction and CDR3 extraction. TCRs above a frequency of 2 per 1,000, corresponding to the top 1% of the tumor frequency distribution, were defined as expanded. Expanded tumor TCRs were classed as regional if statistically deemed absent (corrected P<0.05) from at least one tumor region, otherwise ubiquitous. Renyi diversity was calculated using the R vegan package after each repertoire was subsampled 100 times to 5,000 TCRs. CDR3 similarity networks were built from amino acid triplet string-kernel similarity, connecting CDR3s with pairwise similarity above 0.82. In TCRdb, the public reads were trimmed at Q25 with fastp and aligned with MiXCR, with productive beta chains retained. Identical CDR3 proteins give one entry, which carries the most common genes and DNA. It is TCRdb's table, rather than the study itself, that gives the V and J calls and clone size. For this sample there are approximately 18,000 distinct CDR3 sequences; about 6% appear just once. The ten largest clones represent 10% of the sample.

The source of this sequence is a female donor with early-stage non-small cell lung cancer. The chain is made from TRBV29-1 and TRBJ2-3, and 7 bases in between align with TRBD1. This sample comprised lung tumor tissue, obtained at surgery. The CDR3 in this case is CSVAVGQTSTDTQYF. The sequenced DNA: TGCAGCGTTGCGGTGGGACAGACTAGCACAGATACGCAGTATTTT.